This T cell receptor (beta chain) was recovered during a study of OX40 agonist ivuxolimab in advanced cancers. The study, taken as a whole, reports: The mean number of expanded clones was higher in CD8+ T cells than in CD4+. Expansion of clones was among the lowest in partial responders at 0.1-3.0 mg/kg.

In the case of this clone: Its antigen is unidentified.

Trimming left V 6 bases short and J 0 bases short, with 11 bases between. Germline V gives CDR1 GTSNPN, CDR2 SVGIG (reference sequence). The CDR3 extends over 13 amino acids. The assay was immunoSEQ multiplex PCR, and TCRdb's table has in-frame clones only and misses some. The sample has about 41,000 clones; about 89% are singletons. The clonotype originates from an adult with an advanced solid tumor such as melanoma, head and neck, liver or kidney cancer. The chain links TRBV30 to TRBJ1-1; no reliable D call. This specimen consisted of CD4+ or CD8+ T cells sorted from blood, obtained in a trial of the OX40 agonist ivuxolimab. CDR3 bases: TGTGCCTGCTTTAAAGTTTTGAACACTGAAGCTTTCTTT. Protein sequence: CACFKVLNTEAFF.